The source of this T cell receptor beta chain is a study of spatial heterogeneity in lung cancer. Regarding time point: sample taken at primary tumor resection. Whole RNA came from tumor, nontumor lung or frozen PBMC and was sequenced without being sorted. Every individual TCR cDNA molecule carried its own unique molecular identifier, which allowed correction of PCR and sequencing errors. TCRdb reanalysed the 5' RACE reads using MiXCR and keeps one entry per CDR3 protein. The sample carries roughly 80,000 distinct CDR3 sequences, roughly 12% recorded once. CDR1 and CDR2 from the germline V gene are SGHRS and YFSETQ. The V gene end was trimmed by 1 base and the J gene end by 13 bases; junction bases not matched to a gene: 13. The CDR3 totals 15 residues. This clonotype was picked up a small number of times.

This receptor was obtained from a male donor with early-stage non-small cell lung cancer. The specimen comprised PBMCs, sampled at surgery. This chain links TRBV5-1 with TRBJ2-1, with 8 bases matching TRBD1. CDR3 DNA: TGCGCCAGCAGCTTGAGCGTGGGTGCAGGGGGCATTCAGTTCTTC. This translates into CASSLSVGAGGIQFF.